This is a list of T cell receptor beta chains from one sample in a study of cytomegalovirus exposure and HLA in healthy donors. Only in-frame clones appear in the TCRdb table, and some are missing; sequencing was by immunoSEQ multiplex PCR. The sample carries approximately 160,000 clones, approximately 80% recorded once. The source material was PBMCs. The receptors were gathered from a woman in her thirties in good health and CMV-seronegative. Both conserved end residues are part of each CDR3. A D gene is named only where the DNA matches it firmly. Rows may omit the clone size; those that give it use once, few, many or a size class.

NA,TRBV18,TRBD1,TRBJ1-6,TGTGCCAGCTCACCACCGGACAGGGTTAATTCACCCCTCCACTTT,CASSPPDRVNSPLHF
once,TRBV12-5,NA,TRBJ2-3,TGTGCTAGTGCCCCCGGAGGGGAACATTTGAATACGCAGTATTTT,CASAPGGEHLNTQYF
NA,TRBV7-8,TRBD1,TRBJ1-4,TGTGCCAGCAGCCCAGGACAGGTTGCAACTAATGAAAAACTGTTTTTT,CASSPGQVATNEKLFF
NA,TRBV7-2,NA,TRBJ1-5,TGTGCCAGCAGCTCAGTGGGGGGTGGGTCACACCTACAGCCCCAGCATTTT,CASSSVGGGSHLQPQHF
NA,TRBV6-1,NA,TRBJ1-2,TGTGCCAGCAGCCGGGGCAGGGAGGGAGGTGGCTACACCTTC,CASSRGREGGGYTF
few,TRBV6-6,TRBD2,TRBJ2-1,TGTGCCAGCAGCCCCGGACTAGCGGGGGGGAAATATGAGCAGTTCTTC,CASSPGLAGGKYEQFF
few,TRBV10-2,NA,TRBJ1-4,TGCGCCAGCAGTGAGCTTTTATCGTCAGGGAGGGAAGAAAAACTGTTTTTT,CASSELLSSGREEKLFF
NA,TRBV7-2,NA,TRBJ2-1,TGTGCCAGCAGCTCGTACCGGGCCTACAATGAGCAGTTCTTC,CASSSYRAYNEQFF
few,TRBV6-1,TRBD1,TRBJ1-1,TGTGCCAGCAGCCGTAACAGGGGTAGTAACACTGAAGCTTTCTTT,CASSRNRGSNTEAFF
NA,TRBV19,TRBD2,TRBJ2-7,TGTGCCAGTAGTATCCGACATTCCGGGACTAGCGGGAGGAACGAGCAGTACTTC,CASSIRHSGTSGRNEQYF
NA,TRBV7-2,TRBD1,TRBJ1-5,TGTGCCAGCAGCGAAGAGACAGGGAACAATCAGCCCCAGCATTTT,CASSEETGNNQPQHF
NA,TRBV28,TRBD1,TRBJ2-2,TGTGCCAGCAGTTTAAAATGGACAGGGACGCAGAACACCGGGGAGCTGTTTTTT,CASSLKWTGTQNTGELFF
NA,TRBV30,NA,TRBJ2-1,TGTGCCTGGAGTGTTAACTATCGCTCCTACAATGAGCAGTTCTTC,CAWSVNYRSYNEQFF
NA,TRBV27,NA,TRBJ1-1,TGTGCCAGCAGTTTTGTGGGAGCTGAAGCTTTCTTT,CASSFVGAEAFF
NA,TRBV30,TRBD1,TRBJ2-7,TGTGCCTGGAAGGCAGGGGGCTACGAGCAGTACTTC,CAWKAGGYEQYF
NA,TRBV30,NA,TRBJ1-6,TGTGCCTGGAGTGTAACAGGGACATACCTCCACTTT,CAWSVTGTYLHF
NA,TRBV6-1,TRBD2,TRBJ2-1,TGTGCCAGCTTGACCACTAGCGGCTACAATGAGCAGTTCTTC,CASLTTSGYNEQFF
NA,TRBV7-2,TRBD1,TRBJ2-7,TGTGCCAGCAGTACAACCGGGACAGGGTCGCGGGTCTCCTACGAGCAGTACTTC,CASSTTGTGSRVSYEQYF
few,TRBV5-1,TRBD1,TRBJ2-5,TGCGCCAGCATCACAGGGGGGACCCAGTACTTC,CASITGGTQYF
NA,TRBV29-1,NA,TRBJ2-7,TGCAGCGTTCGAACGGAGCAAGTGGCGGACGAGCAGTACTTC,CSVRTEQVADEQYF
NA,TRBV29-1,TRBD2,TRBJ2-5,TGCAGCGTTGATCGACTAGCGGGAGGGCAGGAGACCCAGTACTTC,CSVDRLAGGQETQYF
NA,TRBV18,TRBD2,TRBJ2-7,TGTGCCAGCTCACCACTGGGACTAGCGGGAGGCAAGGGCGAGCAGTACTTC,CASSPLGLAGGKGEQYF
NA,TRBV6-1,NA,TRBJ2-4,TGTGCCAGCAGTGAAAGTATGAGGAGACGCATTCAGTACTTC,CASSESMRRRIQYF
NA,TRBV18,NA,TRBJ1-2,TGTGCCAGCTCACCCGTCGGGAGGACAAACTATGGCTACACCTTC,CASSPVGRTNYGYTF
NA,TRBV27,NA,TRBJ2-1,TGTGCCAGCAGTTCGTCGGTCAGGGCCTACAATGAGCAGTTCTTC,CASSSSVRAYNEQFF
few,TRBV9,NA,TRBJ1-6,TGTGCCAGCAGCGATAATAATTCACCCCTCCACTTT,CASSDNNSPLHF
NA,TRBV27,NA,TRBJ1-2,TGTGCCAGCAGTTTATTACCGGGGTATGACTATGGCTACACCTTC,CASSLLPGYDYGYTF
NA,TRBV6-5,NA,TRBJ1-1,TGTGCCAGCAGTTACGGGCAGGTGAACACTGAAGCTTTCTTT,CASSYGQVNTEAFF
NA,TRBV7-9,NA,TRBJ2-7,TGTGCCAGCAGCCCCGCGAAGGCCGGACTACACACCTTCAACGAGCAGTACTTC,CASSPAKAGLHTFNEQYF
NA,TRBV5-4,TRBD2,TRBJ2-1,TGTGCCAGCACCCCGGGGGGTAGCGCGATTAACAATGAGCAGTTCTTC,CASTPGGSAINNEQFF
once,TRBV19,NA,TRBJ1-3,TGTGCCAGTAGTACACAGATCTCCTCTGGAAACACCATATATTTT,CASSTQISSGNTIYF
few,TRBV30,NA,TRBJ2-7,TGTGCCTGGAGTGGGGCAGCAGGGTTACTCTACGAGCAGTACTTC,CAWSGAAGLLYEQYF
NA,TRBV7-2,TRBD2,TRBJ2-5,TGTGCCAGCAGCCCCCCAGGGACTAGTGATTTGAAGACCCAGTACTTC,CASSPPGTSDLKTQYF
few,TRBV19,TRBD1,TRBJ1-1,TGTGCCAGTACTATTGGACAGGGTGCGAACACTGAAGCTTTCTTT,CASTIGQGANTEAFF
few,TRBV2,TRBD2,TRBJ2-7,TGTGCCAGCAGTGTTGGCGGGAGGCCAGAAGGGGACGAGCAGTACTTC,CASSVGGRPEGDEQYF
NA,TRBV11-3,NA,TRBJ2-7,TGTGCCAGCAGCTTAGGGGGGGACTCCTACGAGCAGTACTTC,CASSLGGDSYEQYF
once,TRBV27,NA,TRBJ1-2,TGTGCCAGCAGTTTATCGGGAGGGAACTATGGCTACACCTTC,CASSLSGGNYGYTF